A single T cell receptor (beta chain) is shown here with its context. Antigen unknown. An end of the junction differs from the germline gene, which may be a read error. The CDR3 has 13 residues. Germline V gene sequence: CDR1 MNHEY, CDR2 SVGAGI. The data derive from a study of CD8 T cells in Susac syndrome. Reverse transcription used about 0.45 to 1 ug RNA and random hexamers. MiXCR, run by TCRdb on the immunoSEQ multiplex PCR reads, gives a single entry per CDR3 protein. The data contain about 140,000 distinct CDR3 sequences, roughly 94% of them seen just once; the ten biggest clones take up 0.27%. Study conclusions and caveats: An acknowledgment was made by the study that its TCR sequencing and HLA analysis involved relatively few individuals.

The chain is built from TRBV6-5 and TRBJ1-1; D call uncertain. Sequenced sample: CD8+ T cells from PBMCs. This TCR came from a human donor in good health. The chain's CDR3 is CASSHSLNTEAFF. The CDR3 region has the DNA TGTGCCAGCAGTCACTCACTGAACACTGAAGCTTTCTTT.